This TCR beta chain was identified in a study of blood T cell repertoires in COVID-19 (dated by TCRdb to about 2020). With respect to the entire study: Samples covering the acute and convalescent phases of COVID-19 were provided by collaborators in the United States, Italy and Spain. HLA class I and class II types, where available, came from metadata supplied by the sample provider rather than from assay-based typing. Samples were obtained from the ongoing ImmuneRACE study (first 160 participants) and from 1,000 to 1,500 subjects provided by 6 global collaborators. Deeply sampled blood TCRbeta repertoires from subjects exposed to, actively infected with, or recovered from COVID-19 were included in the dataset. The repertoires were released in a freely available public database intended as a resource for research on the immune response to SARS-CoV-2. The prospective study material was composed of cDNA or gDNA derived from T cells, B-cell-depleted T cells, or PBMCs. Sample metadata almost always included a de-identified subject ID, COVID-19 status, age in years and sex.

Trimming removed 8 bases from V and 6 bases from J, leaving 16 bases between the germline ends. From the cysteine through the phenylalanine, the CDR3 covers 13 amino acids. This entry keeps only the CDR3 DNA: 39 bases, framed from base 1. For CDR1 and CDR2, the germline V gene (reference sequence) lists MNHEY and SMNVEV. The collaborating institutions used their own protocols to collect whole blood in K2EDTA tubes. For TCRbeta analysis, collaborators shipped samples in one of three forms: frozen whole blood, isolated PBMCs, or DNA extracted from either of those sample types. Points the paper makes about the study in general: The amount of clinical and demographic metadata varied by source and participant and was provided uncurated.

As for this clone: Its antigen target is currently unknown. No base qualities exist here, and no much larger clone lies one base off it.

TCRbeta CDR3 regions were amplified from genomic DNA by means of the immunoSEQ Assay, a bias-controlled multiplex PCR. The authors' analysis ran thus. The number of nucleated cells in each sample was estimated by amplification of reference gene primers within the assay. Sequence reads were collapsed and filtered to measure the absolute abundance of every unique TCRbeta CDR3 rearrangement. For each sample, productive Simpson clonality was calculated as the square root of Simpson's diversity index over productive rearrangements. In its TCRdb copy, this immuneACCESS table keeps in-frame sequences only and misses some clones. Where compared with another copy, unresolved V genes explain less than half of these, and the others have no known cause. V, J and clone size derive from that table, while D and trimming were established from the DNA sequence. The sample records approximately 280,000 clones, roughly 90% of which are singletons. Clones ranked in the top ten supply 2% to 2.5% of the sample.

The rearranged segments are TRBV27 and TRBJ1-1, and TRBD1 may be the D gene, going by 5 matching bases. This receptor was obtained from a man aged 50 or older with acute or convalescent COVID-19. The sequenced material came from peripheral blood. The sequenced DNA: TGTGCCAGCCGCCCGGCGGGGGGGGCTGAAGCTTTCTTT. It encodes CASRPAGGAEAFF.